The present TCR beta chain was sequenced within a study of PD-1 blockade in classical Hodgkin lymphoma. TCRdb keeps only in-frame clones here, not all; method: immunoSEQ multiplex PCR. The sample consists of about 64,000 clones, about 89% of them appearing once. Documented time point: cycle 4 day 1 (C4D1), after more than five weeks of nivolumab. Every single patient, without exception, relapsed after autologous stem cell transplantation, and brentuximab vedotin exposure varied. Relapsed/refractory classical Hodgkin lymphoma patients had complete, partial or progressive responses. Trimming pared 0 bases from V and 3 bases from J, leaving 15 bases between. CDR1 is MNHEY, CDR2 SMNVEV, per germline (reference sequence). The CDR3 is 17 amino acids.

The sequencing used peripheral blood mononuclear cells (PBMCs), collected before the fourth cycle of nivolumab. The receptor comes from a human donor with classical Hodgkin lymphoma. The chain has TRBV27 and TRBJ2-1; D is uncertain. The CDR3 region is CASSLSWWRLDYNEQFF. CDR3 DNA: TGTGCCAGCAGTTTATCTTGGTGGCGCCTTGACTACAATGAGCAGTTCTTC.